This T cell receptor beta chain was captured in a study of blood T cell repertoires in COVID-19. Across the whole study: Acute-phase and convalescent COVID-19 samples originated in the United States, Italy and Spain. The analysed material was cDNA or gDNA that came from T cells, B-cell-depleted T cells, or PBMCs.

In its sample, this clone was seen once. Original processing methods: The assay estimated nucleated cells by amplifying reference gene primers. The table came from immunoSEQ multiplex PCR; TCRdb's copy has only in-frame clones and leaves some out. The V and J calls and clone size come from that table; D and trimming were worked out from the DNA. This sample carries some 290,000 clones, 90% to 95% of them seen once, and the ten largest clones take roughly 3.6%. Participant-given clinical history determined each cohort assignment. The CDR3 has 13 amino acids. Trimming removed 8 bases at V and 2 bases at J, with 12 bases between. Per germline, CDR1 MNHEY and CDR2 SVGAGI.

The sequence was obtained from a woman in her 30s who had been exposed to COVID-19. Material for sequencing was PBMCs or T cells enriched from blood (not recorded which). The chain couples TRBV6-5 to TRBJ1-2; maybe TRBD1 (6 bases). CDR3 DNA sequence: TGTGCCAGCGTCAGGGGCGCCAACTATGGCTACACCTTC. The encoded protein is CASVRGANYGYTF.